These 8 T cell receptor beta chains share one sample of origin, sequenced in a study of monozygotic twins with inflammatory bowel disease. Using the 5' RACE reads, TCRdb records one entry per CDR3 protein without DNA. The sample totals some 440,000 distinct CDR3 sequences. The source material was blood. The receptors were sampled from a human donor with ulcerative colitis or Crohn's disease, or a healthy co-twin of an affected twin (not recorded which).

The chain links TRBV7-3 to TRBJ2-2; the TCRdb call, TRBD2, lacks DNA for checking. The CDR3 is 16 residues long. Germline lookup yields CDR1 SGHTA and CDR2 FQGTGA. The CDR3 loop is CASSLLAPSNTGELFF.

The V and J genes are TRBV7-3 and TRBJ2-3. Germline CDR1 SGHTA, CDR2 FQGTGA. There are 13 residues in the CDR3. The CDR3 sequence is CASSLTLSDTQYF. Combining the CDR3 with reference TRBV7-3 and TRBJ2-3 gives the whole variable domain GAGVSQTPSNKVTEKGKYVELRCDPISGHTALYWYRQSLGQGPEFLIYFQGTGAADDSGLPNDRFFAVRPEGSVSTLKIQRTERGDSAVYLCASSLTLSDTQYFGPGTRLTVL.

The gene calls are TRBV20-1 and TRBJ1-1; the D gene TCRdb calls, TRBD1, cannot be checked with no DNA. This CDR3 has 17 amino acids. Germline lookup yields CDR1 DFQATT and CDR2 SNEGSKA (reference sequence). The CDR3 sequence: CSAKPSGDRGPFTEAFF.

CDR3 sequence: CASSPWDIRNEQFF. The chain combines TRBV2 with TRBJ2-1; there is no DNA to check the TCRdb D call of TRBD1. Germline assignment: CDR1 SNHLY and CDR2 FYNNEI. The CDR3 covers 14 residues.

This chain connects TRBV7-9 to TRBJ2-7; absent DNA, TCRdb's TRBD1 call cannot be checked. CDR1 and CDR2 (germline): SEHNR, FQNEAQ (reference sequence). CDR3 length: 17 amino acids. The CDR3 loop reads CASSLAQGALLPYEQYF.

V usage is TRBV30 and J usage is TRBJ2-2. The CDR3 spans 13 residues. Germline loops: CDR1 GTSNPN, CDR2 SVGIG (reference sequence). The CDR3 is CAWSVVNAGELFF.

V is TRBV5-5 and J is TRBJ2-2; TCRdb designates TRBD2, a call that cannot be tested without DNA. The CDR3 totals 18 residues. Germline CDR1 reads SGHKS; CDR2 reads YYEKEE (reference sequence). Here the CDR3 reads CASSLAPASGMNTGELFF.

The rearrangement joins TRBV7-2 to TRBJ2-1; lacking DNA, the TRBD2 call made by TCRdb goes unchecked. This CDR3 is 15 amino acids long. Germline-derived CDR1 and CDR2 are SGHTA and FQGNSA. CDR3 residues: CASSSRSSGPNEQFF.